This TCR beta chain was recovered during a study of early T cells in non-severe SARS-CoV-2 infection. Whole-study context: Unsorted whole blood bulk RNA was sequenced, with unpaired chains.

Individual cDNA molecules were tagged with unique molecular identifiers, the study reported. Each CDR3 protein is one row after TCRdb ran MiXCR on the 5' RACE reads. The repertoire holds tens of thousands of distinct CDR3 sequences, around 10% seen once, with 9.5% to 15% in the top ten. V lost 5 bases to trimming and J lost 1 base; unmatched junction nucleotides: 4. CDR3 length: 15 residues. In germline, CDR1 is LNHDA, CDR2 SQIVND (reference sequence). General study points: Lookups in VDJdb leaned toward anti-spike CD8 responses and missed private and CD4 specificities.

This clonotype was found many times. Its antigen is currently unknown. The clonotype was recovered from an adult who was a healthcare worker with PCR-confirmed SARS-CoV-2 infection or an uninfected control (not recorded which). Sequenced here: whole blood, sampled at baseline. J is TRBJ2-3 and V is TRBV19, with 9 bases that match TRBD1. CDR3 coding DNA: TGTGCCAGTAGTCCACAGGGGGCCCGCACAGATACGCAGTATTTT. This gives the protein CASSPQGARTDTQYF. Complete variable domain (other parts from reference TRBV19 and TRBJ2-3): DGGITQSPKYLFRKEGQNVTLSCEQNLNHDAMYWYRQDPGQGLRLIYYSQIVNDFQKGDIAEGYSVSREKKESFPLTVTSAQKNPTAFYLCASSPQGARTDTQYFGPGTRLTVL.